Each of the 28 T cell receptor beta chains below was sequenced from the same sample in a study of shared clonotypes between healthy human individuals. Only in-frame clones appear in the TCRdb table, and some are missing; sequencing was by immunoSEQ multiplex PCR. The data hold nearly 500,000 clones, with over 60% observed a single time. Sequenced material: PBMCs. The receptor source for this set is a woman in her thirties or forties in good health. Some clones in this sample may be carry-over from other donors' samples.

This sequence joins TRBV5-5 and TRBJ1-2; D uncertain. The CDR3 sequence is 14 residues long. Trimming removed 0 bases at V and 2 bases at J, with 8 bases between. Germline V gene sequence: CDR1 SGHKS, CDR2 YYEKEE (reference sequence). The CDR3 here is CASSLGLRNYGYTF. CDR3 DNA sequence: TGTGCCAGCAGCTTGGGACTAAGGAACTATGGCTACACCTTC.

The chain is built from TRBV5-1 and TRBJ2-1; TRBD2 is a possible D gene (6 bases). The germline gives CDR1 SGHRS, CDR2 YFSETQ. Trimming pared 7 bases from V and 2 bases from J, leaving 19 bases between. CDR3 size: 16 residues. The CDR3 reads CASAPRSGDPYNEQFF. The DNA for the CDR3 is TGCGCCAGCGCCCCCCGATCGGGAGACCCCTACAATGAGCAGTTCTTC.

This clone showed up just once. V usage is TRBV10-3 and J usage is TRBJ2-1, with D perhaps matching TRBD2 (5 bases). The CDR3 has 15 residues. Trimming removed 6 bases from V and 1 base from J, with 13 bases in between. Germline V gene lookup returns CDR1 ENHRY and CDR2 SYGVKD. CDR3: CAIRLGGGSYNEQFF. The CDR3 nucleotides are TGTGCCATCAGACTCGGAGGAGGATCCTACAATGAGCAGTTCTTC.

V is TRBV15 and J is TRBJ2-7; D is perhaps TRBD1 (6 bases). Germline values: CDR1 LNHNV, CDR2 YYDKDF (reference sequence). The V end lost 0 bases, the J end lost 2 bases, and 14 bases lay between the germline ends. The length of the CDR3 is 16 residues. CDR3 in amino acids: CATSRDPTGHTYEQYF. DNA of the CDR3: TGTGCCACCAGCAGAGATCCCACAGGGCACACCTACGAGCAGTACTTC. The full variable domain, its missing parts supplied by reference TRBV15 and TRBJ2-7, is DAMVIQNPRYQVTQFGKPVTLSCSQTLNHNVMYWYQQKSSQAPKLLFHYYDKDFNNEADTPDNFQSRRPNTSFCFLDIRSPGLGDTAMYLCATSRDPTGHTYEQYFGPGTRLTVT.

The chain links TRBV7-8 to TRBJ2-2; 7 bases are shared with TRBD1. The CDR3 runs to 16 residues. From germline, CDR1 is SGHVS and CDR2 FQNEAQ. The junction had 6 bases not matched to a gene; V was cut back by 2 bases and J by 3 bases. The CDR3 DNA follows: TGTGCCAGCAGCTTAAAACAGGGGAAGGACACCGGGGAGCTGTTTTTT. Protein sequence: CASSLKQGKDTGELFF. The variable domain in full, with the rest retrieved from reference TRBV7-8 and TRBJ2-2, is GAGVSQSPRYKVAKRGQDVALRCDPISGHVSLFWYQQALGQGPEFLTYFQNEAQLDKSGLPSDRFFAERPEGSVSTLKIQRTQQEDSAVYLCASSLKQGKDTGELFFGEGSRLTVL.

The CDR3 DNA reads TGTGCCAGCAGCTCGAAGCCGGGACCCCCCGGGACTAACTATGGCTACACCTTC. This encodes CASSSKPGPPGTNYGYTF. This chain connects TRBV7-9 to TRBJ1-2; D is possibly TRBD1 (5 bases). The CDR3 has 18 amino acids. CDR1 is SEHNR, CDR2 FQNEAQ, per germline (reference sequence). The V gene lost 4 bases and the J gene lost 0 bases, with 21 bases spanning the gap.

The chain recombines TRBV18 with TRBJ2-2, with 14 bases lining up with TRBD2. The CDR3 loop spans 18 amino acids. The V gene end was trimmed by 2 bases and the J gene end by 5 bases; junction bases not matched to a gene: 7. CDR1 is KGHSH, CDR2 LQKENI, per germline. The CDR3 sequence is CASSPRLAGGPFTGELFF. The CDR3, as DNA: TGTGCCAGCTCACCAAGACTAGCGGGAGGGCCGTTTACCGGGGAGCTGTTTTTT.

The rearrangement uses TRBV5-1 and TRBJ2-7, with D perhaps given as TRBD1 or TRBD2 (5 bases each). The germline CDR1 and CDR2 sequences are SGHRS and YFSETQ. The CDR3 has 15 residues. The V end lost 0 bases, the J end lost 4 bases, and 14 bases lay between the germline ends. CDR3 region: CASSLAAGSKYEQYF. CDR3 nucleotides: TGCGCCAGCAGCTTGGCGGCAGGGAGTAAGTACGAGCAGTACTTC.

This chain joins TRBV7-6 and TRBJ2-1, with TRBD2 identical over 8 bases. Germline V CDR1 and CDR2: SGHVS, FNYEAQ. V trimming: 5 bases; J trimming: 8 bases; junction bases outside the gene matches: 5. The CDR3 covers 13 residues. CDR3 residues: CASSTRRGDEQFF. CDR3 in DNA: TGTGCCAGCAGCACACGGCGGGGGGATGAGCAGTTCTTC.

This clone appeared many times. This chain connects TRBV10-2 to TRBJ2-1, with TRBD2 matching 8 bases. V shed 3 bases and J 1 base; nucleotides not matched to a gene: 5. Germline-derived CDR1 and CDR2 are WSHSY and SAAADI. The CDR3 has 16 residues. CDR3 in amino acids: CASSDPSGPSYNEQFF. CDR3 nucleotides: TGCGCCAGCAGTGACCCTAGCGGGCCTTCCTACAATGAGCAGTTCTTC.

J is TRBJ2-6 and V is TRBV7-8; 8 bases agree with TRBD2. The germline V gene has CDR1 SGHVS and CDR2 FQNEAQ. The CDR3 sequence is 18 residues long. Trimming cost V 7 bases and J 0 bases; bases outside gene matches: 11. The CDR3 DNA reads as TGTGCCAGCACCAGATTCGGCGCGGGAGGCTCTGGGGCCAACGTCCTGACTTTC. Translating gives CASTRFGAGGSGANVLTF.

This sequence joins TRBV23-1 and TRBJ1-2, with 8 bases aligning to TRBD1. TRBV23-1 belongs to the ORF category, with a function that is uncertain. V lost 3 bases, J lost 13 bases, and 13 bases stayed unmatched. The CDR3 is made up of 14 amino acids. The CDR3 DNA is TGCGCCAGCAGTCACCATCCTCCGACAGGGGATCGCACCTTC. Translating gives CASSHHPPTGDRTF.

The J gene is TRBJ2-1, the V gene TRBV7-8, with 16 bases aligning to TRBD2. The CDR3 contains 16 residues. V shed 1 base, J shed 7 bases, and the junction held 1 base outside the gene matches. CDR1 and CDR2 (germline): SGHVS, FQNEAQ. CDR3 sequence (DNA): TGTGCCAGCAGCTTAGGGGGACTAGCGGGAGGGAATGAGCAGTTCTTC. Translating it yields CASSLGGLAGGNEQFF.

In its sample, this clone was seen a few times. The CDR3 loop is CASSFTPNTDTQYF. CDR3 coding DNA: TGTGCCAGCAGTTTCACGCCCAACACAGATACGCAGTATTTT. The chain joins TRBV27 to TRBJ2-3; D is unresolved. The germline V gene encodes CDR1 MNHEY and CDR2 SMNVEV (reference sequence). The CDR3 extends over 14 amino acids. V dropped 3 bases and J dropped 2 bases, with 9 bases sitting between them.

The gene calls are TRBV6-1 and TRBJ2-1; D gene uncertain. Deletions cut 3 bases from V and 4 bases from J, with 7 bases between. The CDR3 consists of 13 residues. CDR1 and CDR2 (germline): MNHNS, SASEGT. CDR3 DNA: TGTGCCAGCAGTGACGGACCATACAATGAGCAGTTCTTC. Its translation: CASSDGPYNEQFF.

The chain carries TRBV19 and TRBJ1-2, with D tentatively TRBD1 (5 bases). V gave up 9 bases and J gave up 2 bases, with 10 bases separating them. The germline gives CDR1 LNHDA, CDR2 SQIVND (reference sequence). CDR3 length: 12 residues. In nucleotides, the CDR3 is TGTGCCAGCCGGAACAGGAACTATGGCTACACCTTC. Its translation: CASRNRNYGYTF.

The chain has TRBV10-1 and TRBJ1-3; maybe TRBD1 (6 bases). This CDR3 has 15 amino acids. Between the trimmed V and J ends, which lost 3 bases and 5 bases, there was a span of 14 bases. CDR1 is WNHNN, CDR2 SYGVQD, per germline (reference sequence). CDR3 loop: CASSDGPRGRNTIYF. CDR3 nucleotides: TGCGCCAGCAGTGATGGACCGCGGGGGCGAAACACCATATATTTT.

The chain links TRBV5-1 to TRBJ2-7; 10 bases agree with TRBD1. Germline V gene sequence: CDR1 SGHRS, CDR2 YFSETQ. V lost 4 bases and J lost 2; bases outside the gene matches: 6. The CDR3 is 15 amino acids. The CDR3 here is CASSPRTGGAYEQYF. The CDR3 DNA reads as TGCGCCAGCAGCCCTCGGACAGGGGGAGCCTACGAGCAGTACTTC.

The CDR3 loop is CASSYFRGFSGNTIYF. The DNA of the CDR3 is TGTGCCAGCAGCTATTTTCGCGGGTTCTCTGGAAACACCATATATTTT. The chain links TRBV21-1 to TRBJ1-3. TRBV21-1 is reported as a pseudogene. This CDR3 has 16 residues.

This clone was counted between two and nine times. This chain joins TRBV7-6 and TRBJ2-5; maybe TRBD1 (5 bases). The V gene's germline CDR1 is SGHVS and CDR2 FNYEAQ. V gave up 3 bases and J gave up 5 bases, with 19 bases separating them. CDR3 size: 16 residues. CDR3 nucleotide sequence: TGTGCCAGCAGCTTCCGGCAGGGAAGGTGGATGGAGACCCAGTACTTC. Translated: CASSFRQGRWMETQYF.

A word on this clone: This probably arose from a read error, given a far larger clone one base away. The rearrangement joins TRBV11-2 to TRBJ2-2; TRBD1 is a possible D gene (6 bases). The CDR3 contains 16 residues. Trimming took 3 bases from V and 6 from J, leaving 17 bases between them. The germline V gene has CDR1 SGHAT and CDR2 FQNNGV. Here the CDR3 DNA reads TGTGCCAGCAGCTTCACACCAACAGGGTTGGCCGGGGAGCTGTTTTTT. The encoded protein is CASSFTPTGLAGELFF.

The genes are TRBV28 and TRBJ2-3; TRBD2 matches at 7 bases. J lost 6 bases, V lost 5 bases, and 11 bases had no gene match. Germline V gives CDR1 MDHEN, CDR2 SYDVKM. The CDR3 consists of 15 residues. CDR3 sequence: CASSGGGNRRDTQYF. CDR3 bases: TGTGCCAGCAGTGGGGGGGGAAATAGGCGGGATACGCAGTATTTT. Using reference TRBV28 and TRBJ2-3 for the parts outside the CDR3, the full variable domain is DVKVTQSSRYLVKRTGEKVFLECVQDMDHENMFWYRQDPGLGLRLIYFSYDVKMKEKGDIPEGYSVSREKKERFSLILESASTNQTSMYLCASSGGGNRRDTQYFGPGTRLTVL.

The V and J genes are TRBV6-5 and TRBJ2-5, with D possibly TRBD2 on 5 matching bases. The CDR3 spans 13 residues. Per germline, CDR1 MNHEY and CDR2 SVGAGI. V was shortened by 2 bases and J by 2 bases, with 6 bases between the two germline ends. The CDR3 nucleotides are TGTGCCAGCAGTTACCGGGGACAAGAGACCCAGTACTTC. This translates into CASSYRGQETQYF.

For this clone: A read error may explain this, as a much larger clone is one base away. The chain's CDR3 is CAWSERDRVSGGHTF. The DNA of the CDR3 is TGTGCCTGGAGCGAGAGGGACAGGGTTAGTGGTGGCCACACCTTC. The rearrangement uses TRBV30 and TRBJ1-2; 9 nucleotides align to TRBD1. The germline gives CDR1 GTSNPN, CDR2 SVGIG (reference sequence). The CDR3 runs 15 residues.

The J gene is TRBJ2-2, the V gene TRBV4-1; possibly TRBD2 for D (5 bases). The length of the CDR3 is 15 residues. V was cut by 4 bases and J by 4 bases, with 13 bases left in between. In germline, CDR1 is MGHRA, CDR2 YSYEKL. This CDR3 is CASSPSSGITGELFF. The CDR3 nucleotides read TGCGCCAGCAGCCCATCCTCGGGAATCACCGGGGAGCTGTTTTTT.

The rearrangement links TRBV5-4 to TRBJ2-7, with a tentative D call TRBD2 (5 bases). Germline V gene lookup returns CDR1 SGHNT and CDR2 YYREEE (reference sequence). V dropped 4 bases and J dropped 3 bases, with 11 bases sitting between them. The CDR3 totals 13 residues. The CDR3 region has the DNA TGTGCCAGCAGCCCCTCCGGGATCTACGAGCAGTACTTC. Translating gives CASSPSGIYEQYF.

The V call is TRBV18, the J call TRBJ2-7; 13 bases fit TRBD2. The germline gives CDR1 KGHSH, CDR2 LQKENI. The CDR3 extends over 16 amino acids. The V and J ends lost 2 bases and 3 bases, in that order; junction bases with no gene match: 4. In nucleotides, the CDR3 is TGTGCCAGCTCACCAATACGGACTAGCGGGAGCTACGAGCAGTACTTC. Its protein product is CASSPIRTSGSYEQYF.

The chain couples TRBV2 to TRBJ2-5; TRBD2 is a possible D gene (6 bases). Germline V gene sequence: CDR1 SNHLY, CDR2 FYNNEI. V was cut by 8 bases and J by 5 bases, with 12 bases left in between. The CDR3 is made up of 12 amino acids. The CDR3 DNA reads TGTGCCAGCGGGGGGTTTGGTGAGACCCAGTACTTC. Translated, it gives CASGGFGETQYF.